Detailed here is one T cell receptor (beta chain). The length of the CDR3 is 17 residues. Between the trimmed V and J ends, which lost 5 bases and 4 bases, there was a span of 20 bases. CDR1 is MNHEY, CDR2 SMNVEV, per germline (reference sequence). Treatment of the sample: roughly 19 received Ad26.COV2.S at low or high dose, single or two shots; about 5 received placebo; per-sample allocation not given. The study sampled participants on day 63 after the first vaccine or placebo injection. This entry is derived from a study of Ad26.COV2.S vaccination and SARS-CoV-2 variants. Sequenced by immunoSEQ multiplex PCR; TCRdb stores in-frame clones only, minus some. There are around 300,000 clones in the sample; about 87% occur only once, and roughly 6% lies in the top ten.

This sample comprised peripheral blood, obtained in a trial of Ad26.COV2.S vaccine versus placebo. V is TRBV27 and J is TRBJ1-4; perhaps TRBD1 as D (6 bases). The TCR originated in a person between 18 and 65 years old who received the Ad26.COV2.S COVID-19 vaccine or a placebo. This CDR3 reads CASSRRRSGAGNEKLFF. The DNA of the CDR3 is TGTGCCAGCAGTCGGCGACGATCAGGGGCGGGTAATGAAAAACTGTTTTTT.